This T cell receptor (beta chain) was profiled in a study of blood T cell repertoires in COVID-19. Study-wide context: T cells, B-cell-depleted T cells, or PBMCs supplied cDNA or gDNA.

This CDR3 has 18 residues. With 4 bases clipped from V and 0 bases from J, the junction kept 9 bases outside the gene matches. In germline, CDR1 is SGHRS, CDR2 YFSETQ. TCRdb's copy holds only in-frame clones and misses some; the assay was immunoSEQ multiplex PCR. The sample consists of 250,000 to 300,000 clones, about 90% of them appearing once. The sequencing sample was made of peripheral blood. The TCR comes from a woman in her twenties or thirties with COVID-19, enrolled during active disease. This rearrangement joins TRBV5-1 to TRBJ2-1, with TRBD2 matching 11 bases. This CDR3 is CASSITTSGGRSYNEQFF. CDR3 DNA sequence: TGCGCCAGCAGCATAACTACTAGCGGGGGACGCTCCTACAATGAGCAGTTCTTC. Variable domain in full (rest from reference TRBV5-1 and TRBJ2-1): KAGVTQTPRYLIKTRGQQVTLSCSPISGHRSVSWYQQTPGQGLQFLFEYFSETQRNKGNFPGRFSGRQFSNSRSEMNVSTLELGDSALYLCASSITTSGGRSYNEQFFGPGTRLTVL.